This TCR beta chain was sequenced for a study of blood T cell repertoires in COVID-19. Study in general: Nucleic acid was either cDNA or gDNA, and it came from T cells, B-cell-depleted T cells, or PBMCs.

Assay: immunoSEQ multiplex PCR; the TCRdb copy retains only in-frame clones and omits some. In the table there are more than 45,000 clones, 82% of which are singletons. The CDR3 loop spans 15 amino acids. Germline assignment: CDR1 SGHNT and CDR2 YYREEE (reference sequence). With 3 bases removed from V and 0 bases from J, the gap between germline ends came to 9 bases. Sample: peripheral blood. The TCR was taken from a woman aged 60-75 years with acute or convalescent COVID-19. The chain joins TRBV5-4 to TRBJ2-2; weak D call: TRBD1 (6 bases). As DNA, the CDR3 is TGTGCCAGCAGCTGGGACACCGCGAACACCGGGGAGCTGTTTTTT. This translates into CASSWDTANTGELFF. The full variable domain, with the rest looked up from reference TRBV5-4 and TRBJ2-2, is ETGVTQSPTHLIKTRGQQVTLRCSSQSGHNTVSWYQQALGQGPQFIFQYYREEENGRGNFPPRFSGLQFPNYSSELNVNALELDDSALYLCASSWDTANTGELFFGEGSRLTVL.